The 2 T cell receptor beta chains below were found in one sample sequenced in a study of shared clonotypes between healthy human individuals. Repertoires were generated with immunoSEQ multiplex PCR, while TCRdb's copy carries only in-frame clones and drops some. Among 950,000 to 1,300,000 clones listed, approximately 68% were seen once. Specimen: memory CD4+ T cells sorted from blood. Subset indicated: CD45RA-negative fraction. These receptors all come from a man between 18 and 35 years old in good health.

CDR3 DNA sequence: TGTGCCAGCAGCCCGGGGCTGAGTAGACGCCAAGAGACCCAGTACTTC. Its translation is CASSPGLSRRQETQYF. The chain joins TRBV9 to TRBJ2-5; the D gene could be TRBD1 or TRBD2 (5 bases each). The germline V and J ends were trimmed by 4 bases and 1 base, with 17 bases remaining between them. Germline V gene lookup returns CDR1 SGDLS and CDR2 YYNGEE. This CDR3 comprises 16 residues.

This clone was counted ten times or more. The rearrangement uses TRBV4-1 and TRBJ1-2, with D perhaps matching TRBD1 (5 bases). The V and J ends lost 0 bases and 5 bases respectively, with 10 bases between them. CDR3 length equals 14 residues. From germline, CDR1 is MGHRA and CDR2 YSYEKL. CDR3 amino acids: CASSQDGAAYGYTF. For the CDR3, the DNA is TGCGCCAGCAGCCAAGATGGGGCAGCTTATGGCTACACCTTC.